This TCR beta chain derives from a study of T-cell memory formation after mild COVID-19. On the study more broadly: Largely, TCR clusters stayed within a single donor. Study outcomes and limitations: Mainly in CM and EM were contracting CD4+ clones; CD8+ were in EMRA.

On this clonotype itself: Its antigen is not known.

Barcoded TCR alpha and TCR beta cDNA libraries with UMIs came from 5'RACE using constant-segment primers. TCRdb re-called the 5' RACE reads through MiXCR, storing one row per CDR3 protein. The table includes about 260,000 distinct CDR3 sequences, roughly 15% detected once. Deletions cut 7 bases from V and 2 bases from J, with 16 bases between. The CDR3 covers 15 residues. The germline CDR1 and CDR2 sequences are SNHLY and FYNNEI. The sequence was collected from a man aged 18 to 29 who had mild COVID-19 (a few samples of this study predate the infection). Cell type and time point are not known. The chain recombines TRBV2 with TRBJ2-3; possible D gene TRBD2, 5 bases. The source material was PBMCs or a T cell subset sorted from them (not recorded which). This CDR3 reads CASTTRPGITDTQYF. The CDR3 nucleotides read TGTGCCAGCACTACTAGGCCCGGGATCACAGATACGCAGTATTTT.